A single sample gave rise to the 5 T cell receptor beta chains below, sequenced in a study of identical twins (dated by TCRdb to 2016 to 2017). To prepare the library, 5' RACE was applied. Sequencing took place on an Illumina HiSeq 2000. TCRdb ran its own pipeline on the public reads, namely fastp trimming at Q25 and MiXCR clone calling, and kept in-frame beta chains. When rows share a CDR3 protein, they turn into one entry using the most common DNA and genes. The sample has 150,000 or so distinct CDR3 sequences on record, roughly 3.2% of them singletons. The top ten clones comprise around 8% of the sample. Sequencing was carried out using memory T cells sorted from blood. The cell subset or site label corresponds to: CD45RO+ enriched T cells. The receptors originated from a man aged 18 to 29 in good health.

In this sample, this clonotype turned up many times. The gene calls are TRBV7-2 and TRBJ2-6, with D perhaps TRBD1 (5 bases). Trimming pared 5 bases from V and 4 bases from J, leaving 18 bases between. Looked up from germline, CDR1 is SGHTA and CDR2 is FQGNSA. This CDR3 is built from 17 residues. The CDR3 DNA sequence: TGTGCCAGCAGCCGACAGTTGTCCCAGGGAGGGGCCAACGTCCTGACTTTC. It yields the protein CASSRQLSQGGANVLTF.

In this sample, this clonotype turned up many times. The genes are TRBV10-3 and TRBJ2-7, with a weak D call TRBD1 (6 bases). Germline V gene lookup returns CDR1 ENHRY and CDR2 SYGVKD. The ends were cut back, 5 bases at V and 6 bases at J, with 17 bases in the middle. CDR3 length equals 14 residues. CDR3: CAISRVGGRFEQYF. CDR3 in DNA: TGTGCCATCAGTCGGGTAGGGGGTAGGTTCGAGCAGTACTTC.

This clonotype was observed at least ten times. The chain employs TRBV5-6 and TRBJ2-5; D is possibly TRBD1 or TRBD2 (5 bases each). The V gene's germline CDR1 is SGHDT and CDR2 YYEEEE. V shed 5 bases and J shed 1 base, with 9 bases lying between them. This CDR3 has 13 residues. This CDR3 reads CASSWDRQETQYF. The CDR3 DNA reads TGTGCCAGCAGTTGGGACCGCCAAGAGACCCAGTACTTC.

This clonotype came up many times. The rearrangement joins TRBV20-1 to TRBJ2-1, with D unresolved. CDR1 and CDR2 from the germline V gene are DFQATT and SNEGSKA (reference sequence). The V gene lost 5 bases and the J gene lost 12 bases, with 20 bases spanning the gap. CDR3 length: 13 residues. CDR3 in DNA: TGCAGTGCTCCCGCCCAGGTGAACCTATTGCAGTTCTTC. Translated: CSAPAQVNLLQFF.

This clonotype was picked up many times. The rearrangement links TRBV20-1 to TRBJ1-2; TRBD1 matches at 7 bases. The CDR3 covers 13 residues. Germline lookup yields CDR1 DFQATT and CDR2 SNEGSKA (reference sequence). The J segment lost 8 bases and the V segment lost 5 bases, leaving 11 bases of the junction unmatched. CDR3 protein: CSAEAGQIRGYTF. The CDR3 DNA sequence: TGCAGTGCTGAGGCGGGACAGATTAGGGGCTACACCTTC.